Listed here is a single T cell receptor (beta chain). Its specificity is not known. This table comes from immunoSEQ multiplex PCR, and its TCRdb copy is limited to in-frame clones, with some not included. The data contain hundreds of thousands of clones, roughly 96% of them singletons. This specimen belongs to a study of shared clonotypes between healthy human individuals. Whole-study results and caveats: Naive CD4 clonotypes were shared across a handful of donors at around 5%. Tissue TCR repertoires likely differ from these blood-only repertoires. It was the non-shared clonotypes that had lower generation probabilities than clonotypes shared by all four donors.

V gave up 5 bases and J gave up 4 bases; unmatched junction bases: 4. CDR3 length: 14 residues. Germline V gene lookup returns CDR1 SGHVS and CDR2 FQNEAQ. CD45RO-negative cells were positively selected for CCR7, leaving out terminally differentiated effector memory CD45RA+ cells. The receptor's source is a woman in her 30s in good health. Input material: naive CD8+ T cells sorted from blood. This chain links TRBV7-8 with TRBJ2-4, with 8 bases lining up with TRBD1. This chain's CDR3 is CASSPDRAKNIQYF. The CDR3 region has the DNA TGTGCCAGCAGCCCGGACAGGGCGAAAAACATTCAGTACTTC.